Below, 15 T cell receptor beta chains from the same sample are listed, as sequenced in a study of shared clonotypes between healthy human individuals. Assay: immunoSEQ multiplex PCR; the TCRdb copy retains only in-frame clones and omits some. The sample holds over 2 million clones, about 90% seen once. The sample taken for sequencing was naive CD4+ T cells from PBMCs. Subset indicated: CD45RA+ positively selected. Every receptor here comes from a man aged 18 to 29 in good health. Some clones in this sample may be carry-over from other donors' samples.

The V call is TRBV28, the J call TRBJ2-7, with D tentatively TRBD1 or TRBD2 (6 bases each). CDR3 length: 13 amino acids. Trimming cost V 7 bases and J 1 base, with 11 bases left between them. Germline V CDR1 and CDR2: MDHEN, SYDVKM. The CDR3 nucleotides are TGTGCCAGCACCTCGGGGGCGTCCTACGAGCAGTACTTC. It yields the protein CASTSGASYEQYF. Full variable domain (missing parts from reference TRBV28 and TRBJ2-7): DVKVTQSSRYLVKRTGEKVFLECVQDMDHENMFWYRQDPGLGLRLIYFSYDVKMKEKGDIPEGYSVSREKKERFSLILESASTNQTSMYLCASTSGASYEQYFGPGTRLTVT.

This clone was seen just once. The chain employs TRBV5-1 and TRBJ1-1; 9 nucleotides align to TRBD1. This CDR3 region has 15 residues. Germline V gives CDR1 SGHRS, CDR2 YFSETQ. V gave up 1 base and J gave up 2 bases; unmatched junction bases: 3. The CDR3 bases are TGCGCCAGCAGCTTGTCGGGACAGGGAAACACTGAAGCTTTCTTT. Amino acids: CASSLSGQGNTEAFF.

The rearrangement joins TRBV18 to TRBJ2-3; the match to TRBD2 covers 11 bases. Trimming took 3 bases from V and 0 from J; bases not matched to a gene: 5. Germline assignment: CDR1 KGHSH and CDR2 LQKENI. There are 17 residues in the CDR3. The CDR3 is CASSPSRLAGSTDTQYF. The CDR3 bases are TGTGCCAGCTCACCCTCCCGACTAGCGGGGAGCACAGATACGCAGTATTTT.

The J gene is TRBJ1-2, the V gene TRBV5-1; a possible D gene is TRBD1 (5 bases). This CDR3 is 15 amino acids long. V was pared by 4 bases and J by 0 bases, with 13 bases between. Germline CDR1 reads SGHRS; CDR2 reads YFSETQ. The CDR3 region is CASSPPREANYGYTF. The CDR3, as DNA: TGCGCCAGCAGCCCCCCCAGGGAAGCTAACTATGGCTACACCTTC. The entire variable domain, with the rest obtained from reference TRBV5-1 and TRBJ1-2, is as follows: KAGVTQTPRYLIKTRGQQVTLSCSPISGHRSVSWYQQTPGQGLQFLFEYFSETQRNKGNFPGRFSGRQFSNSRSEMNVSTLELGDSALYLCASSPPREANYGYTFGSGTRLTVV.

V is TRBV5-5 and J is TRBJ2-3; D could derive from TRBD1 or TRBD2 (6 bases each). V was clipped by 0 bases and J by 6 bases, with 17 bases between them. Germline CDR1 SGHKS, CDR2 YYEKEE (reference sequence). The CDR3 runs 16 residues. The CDR3 bases are TGTGCCAGCAGCTTGGACCCGGGGGCCTTAAAGGATACGCAGTATTTT. It codes for CASSLDPGALKDTQYF.

The CDR3 reads CASSDWAGGMPQHF. The CDR3 DNA is TGTGCCAGCAGTGACTGGGCAGGGGGCATGCCCCAGCATTTT. The chain joins TRBV2 to TRBJ1-5, with 8 bases aligning to TRBD1. Germline CDR1 and CDR2: SNHLY and FYNNEI. With V trimmed by 3 bases and J by 9 bases, 7 bases remained unmatched. The CDR3 totals 14 residues. The entire variable domain, with the rest obtained from reference TRBV2 and TRBJ1-5, is as follows: EPEVTQTPSHQVTQMGQEVILRCVPISNHLYFYWYRQILGQKVEFLVSFYNNEISEKSEIFDDQFSVERPDGSNFTLKIRSTKLEDSAMYFCASSDWAGGMPQHFGDGTRLSIL.

The chain has TRBV4-3 and TRBJ2-1, with D uncertain. The germline CDR1 and CDR2 sequences are LGHNA and YSLEER. Trimming cost V 4 bases and J 6 bases, with 13 bases left between them. This CDR3 has 14 residues. The CDR3 DNA reads as TGCGCCAGCAGCCCCCGCGCACTCAGCAATGAGCAGTTCTTC. Its protein product is CASSPRALSNEQFF.

This rearrangement joins TRBV28 to TRBJ1-1; a possible D gene is TRBD1 (5 bases). The V end lost 5 bases, the J end lost 5 bases, and 12 bases lay between the germline ends. CDR3 size: 13 residues. Germline V CDR1 and CDR2: MDHEN, SYDVKM. In DNA, the CDR3 is TGTGCCAGCAGTGTGGGGGGTAGAACTGAAGCTTTCTTT. Amino acids: CASSVGGRTEAFF. The variable domain in full, completed from reference TRBV28 and TRBJ1-1, reads DVKVTQSSRYLVKRTGEKVFLECVQDMDHENMFWYRQDPGLGLRLIYFSYDVKMKEKGDIPEGYSVSREKKERFSLILESASTNQTSMYLCASSVGGRTEAFFGQGTRLTVV.

V usage is TRBV6-6 and J usage is TRBJ1-1; possibly TRBD1 for D (6 bases). Trimming left V 7 bases short and J 0 bases short, with 12 bases between. This CDR3 has 14 amino acids. Germline loops: CDR1 MNHNY, CDR2 SVGAGI (reference sequence). The CDR3 sequence is CASTTGPLNTEAFF. CDR3 sequence (DNA): TGTGCCAGCACGACAGGACCGTTGAACACTGAAGCTTTCTTT.

About this clone itself: This sample includes further DNA sequences coding for the same CDR3. J is TRBJ2-7 and V is TRBV5-1; unclear D gene. The CDR3 covers 13 residues. Trimming removed 0 bases at V and 3 bases at J, with 7 bases between. Germline V gene data show CDR1 as SGHRS and CDR2 as YFSETQ. CDR3 coding DNA: TGCGCCAGCAGCTTGGAGGGTATCTACGAGCAGTACTTC. Protein sequence: CASSLEGIYEQYF.

This chain joins TRBV19 and TRBJ2-5, with D maybe TRBD1 (5 bases). This CDR3 contains 15 residues. Germline CDR1 and CDR2: LNHDA and SQIVND (reference sequence). The germline V and J ends were trimmed by 3 bases and 5 bases, with 16 bases remaining between them. The CDR3 coding sequence is TGTGCCAGTAGTATTGGGGCACCGCAGAGGGAGACCCAGTACTTC. This sequence encodes CASSIGAPQRETQYF.

The chain links TRBV19 to TRBJ2-2, with TRBD2 identical over 7 bases. Per germline, CDR1 LNHDA and CDR2 SQIVND (reference sequence). The CDR3 spans 17 residues. With 6 bases clipped from V and 2 bases from J, the junction kept 12 bases outside the gene matches. CDR3 nucleotide sequence: TGTGCCAGTAGCATACGAGCGGGGCAGGAAAACACCGGGGAGCTGTTTTTT. It yields the protein CASSIRAGQENTGELFF. The full variable domain, with the rest looked up from reference TRBV19 and TRBJ2-2, is DGGITQSPKYLFRKEGQNVTLSCEQNLNHDAMYWYRQDPGQGLRLIYYSQIVNDFQKGDIAEGYSVSREKKESFPLTVTSAQKNPTAFYLCASSIRAGQENTGELFFGEGSRLTVL.

V usage is TRBV5-6 and J usage is TRBJ1-6, with D uncertain. Germline values: CDR1 SGHDT, CDR2 YYEEEE. This CDR3 has 16 amino acids. Deletions cut 0 bases from V and 1 base from J, with 8 bases between. CDR3 loop: CASSLDWGSYNSPLHF. The CDR3 DNA is TGTGCCAGCAGCTTGGACTGGGGATCCTATAATTCACCCCTCCACTTT.

The chain recombines TRBV5-1 with TRBJ2-5, with D possibly being TRBD1 (6 bases). V was cut by 8 bases and J by 3 bases, with 17 bases left in between. The germline gives CDR1 SGHRS, CDR2 YFSETQ. CDR3 length equals 14 residues. The CDR3 loop reads CASKPGPGEETQYF. CDR3 in DNA: TGCGCCAGTAAGCCGGGGCCAGGGGAAGAGACCCAGTACTTC.

The rearrangement links TRBV27 to TRBJ2-4; D is unresolved. The germline V gene encodes CDR1 MNHEY and CDR2 SMNVEV (reference sequence). The CDR3 has 15 residues. V lost 5 bases and J lost 0, with 11 bases in between. DNA of the CDR3: TGTGCCAGCAGTCCACTTGGCTTAGCCAAAAACATTCAGTACTTC. Translation: CASSPLGLAKNIQYF.